This TCR beta chain is from a study of shared clonotypes between healthy human individuals. General study results and limits: The generation probabilities recorded for non-shared clonotypes fell below those of clonotypes shared by all four donors. Only blood was sampled, and tissue TCR repertoires likely differ from blood ones.

Data came from immunoSEQ multiplex PCR; TCRdb stores just in-frame clones and leaves some out. The sample includes about 2.2 million clones, just over 90% of them seen just once. Terminally differentiated effector memory CD45RA+ cells were left out of the naive CD8 fraction, which was CD45RO-negative and positively selected for CCR7. Germline V gene data show CDR1 as SNHLY and CDR2 as FYNNEI. V lost 8 bases, J lost 8 bases, and 16 bases stayed unmatched. The CDR3 sequence is 15 residues long. This clone was seen just once. The antigen is undetermined. This rearrangement joins TRBV2 to TRBJ1-2, with TRBD1 matching over 8 bases. The sample was naive CD8+ T cells from PBMCs. The source is a man younger than 35 in good health. Some clones in this sample may be carry-over from other donors' samples. CDR3: CASVGQEFPLSGYTF. The CDR3 nucleotides are TGTGCCAGCGTGGGACAGGAGTTCCCCCTCTCGGGCTACACCTTC.